Described below is a single T cell receptor beta chain sequence and its context. V shed 2 bases, J shed 5 bases, and the junction held 9 bases outside the gene matches. The CDR3 extends over 16 amino acids. CDR1 and CDR2 from the germline V gene are MNHEY and SVGEGT. The data originate from a study of blood T cell repertoires in COVID-19. Study in general: Acute and convalescent COVID-19 specimens originated in the United States, Italy and Spain. T cells, B-cell-depleted T cells, or PBMCs provided the cDNA or gDNA that served as material.

Using immunoSEQ multiplex PCR, the repertoire was profiled, and TCRdb retains in-frame clones only, with some absent. The data hold tens of thousands of clones, with about nine tenths observed a single time. The receptor comes from a young man with acute or convalescent COVID-19. The gene calls are TRBV6-2 or TRBV6-3 and TRBJ1-1; 9 nucleotides match TRBD1. Specimen: peripheral blood. CDR3 amino acids: CASSYEQGAVVTEAFF. For the CDR3, the DNA is TGTGCCAGCAGTTACGAACAGGGGGCTGTTGTAACTGAAGCTTTCTTT.